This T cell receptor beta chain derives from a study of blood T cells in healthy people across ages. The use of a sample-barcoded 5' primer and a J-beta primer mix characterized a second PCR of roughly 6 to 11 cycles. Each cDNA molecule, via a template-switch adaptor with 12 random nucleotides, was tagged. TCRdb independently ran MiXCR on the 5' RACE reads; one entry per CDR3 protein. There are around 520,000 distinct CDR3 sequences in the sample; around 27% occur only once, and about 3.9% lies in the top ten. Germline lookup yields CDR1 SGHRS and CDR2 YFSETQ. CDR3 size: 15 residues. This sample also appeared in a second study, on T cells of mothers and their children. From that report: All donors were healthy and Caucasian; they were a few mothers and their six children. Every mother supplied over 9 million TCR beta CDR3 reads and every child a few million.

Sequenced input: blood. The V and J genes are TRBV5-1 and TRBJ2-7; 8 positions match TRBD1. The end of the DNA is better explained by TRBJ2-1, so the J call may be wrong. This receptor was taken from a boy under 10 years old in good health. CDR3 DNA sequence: TGCGCCAGCAGCTTGGCGCGACAGGGGTTCGATGAGCAGTTCTTC. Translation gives CASSLARQGFDEQFF.